These 5 T cell receptor beta chains came from one sample sequenced in a study of T cells in Graves' hyperthyroidism and ophthalmopathy. RNA transcripts yielded amplified TCR beta CDR3 regions. The HTBI set primed first-round TCR CDR3 RT-PCR. TCRdb passed the multiplex PCR reads through MiXCR, listing each CDR3 protein once. Of some 360,000 distinct CDR3 sequences detected, approximately 15% appear once; the ten largest clones hold approximately 11%. Sequencing input: blood. The receptors here all came from a woman aged 55-70 years with Graves' hyperthyroidism.

This clonotype was counted ten times or more. The gene calls are TRBV12-3 or TRBV12-4 and TRBJ1-1, with no clear D. V was pared by 1 base and J by 11 bases, with 14 bases between. CDR3 size: 13 residues. The CDR3: CASSLETGLSAFF. The CDR3 DNA follows: TGTGCCAGCAGTTTAGAGACCGGGTTGAGTGCTTTCTTT.

This clonotype has a handful of counts. This chain uses TRBV7-2 with TRBJ2-7; possible D gene TRBD2, 6 bases. The CDR3 totals 18 residues. Germline V gene sequence: CDR1 SGHTA, CDR2 FQGNSA. V shed 2 bases and J shed 5 bases, with 25 bases lying between them. The chain's CDR3 is CASSLPTLQQREVNEQYF. DNA for the CDR3: TGTGCCAGCAGCTTACCCACCCTTCAACAGAGGGAGGTCAACGAGCAGTACTTC. Looking up the rest from reference TRBV7-2 and TRBJ2-7 gives the full variable domain: GAGVSQSPSNKVTEKGKDVELRCDPISGHTALYWYRQSLGQGLEFLIYFQGNSAPDKSGLPSDRFSAERTGGSVSTLTIQRTQQEDSAVYLCASSLPTLQQREVNEQYFGPGTRLTVT.

This clonotype has just a few counts. The CDR3 DNA sequence: TGTGCCAGCAGCCTCCGGGAGTATTCACCCCTCCACTTT. Its translation: CASSLREYSPLHF. The chain recombines TRBV7-3 with TRBJ1-6; D is unresolved. V lost 5 bases to trimming and J lost 8 bases, with 10 bases between them. The CDR3 runs to 13 residues. Germline loops: CDR1 SGHTA, CDR2 FQGTGA.

Ten or more counts support this clonotype. The chain employs TRBV4-2 and TRBJ2-1; D not certain. The CDR3 spans 16 residues. Trimming removed 0 bases from V and 0 bases from J, with 9 bases in between. Looked up from germline, CDR1 is LGHNA and CDR2 is YNFKEQ. CDR3 nucleotides: TGTGCCAGCAGCCAAGATCGCCTAGGCTCCTACAATGAGCAGTTCTTC. Its protein product is CASSQDRLGSYNEQFF.

This clonotype occurred a few times. This chain links TRBV7-8 with TRBJ2-4; 10 positions agree with TRBD2. V lost 2 bases to trimming and J lost 1 base; unmatched junction nucleotides: 8. Germline V gives CDR1 SGHVS, CDR2 FQNEAQ. The CDR3 spans 18 residues. The CDR3 bases are TGTGCCAGCAGCTTAAGGCTAGCGGGAGTCAGCGCCAAAAACATTCAGTACTTC. This translates into CASSLRLAGVSAKNIQYF.